The 10 T cell receptor beta chains presented below share a single source sample, sequenced in a study of naive and memory T cell subsets. The beta constant-region primer was an equimolar mix of two oligonucleotides covering TRBC1 and TRBC2. Four rounds of PCR amplified the ligated cDNA using nested alpha and beta constant-region primers plus SP2. TCRdb reanalysed the UMI-ligation and nested PCR reads using MiXCR and keeps one entry per CDR3 protein. The repertoire holds over 110,000 distinct CDR3 sequences, with about 20% as singletons. Antigens for these TCRs are unknown. The study's findings and limits: A few larger clonotypes appeared in naive repertoires, especially CD8, possibly memory cells re-expressing CD45RA.

The material sequenced was naive CD8+ T cells from blood. The receptors originated from a human donor in good health.

This clonotype was seen only a few times. The V call is TRBV10-1, the J call TRBJ1-5; unclear D gene. The germline CDR1 and CDR2 sequences are WNHNN and SYGVQD (reference sequence). V gave up 4 bases and J gave up 4 bases, with 29 bases separating them. The CDR3 runs 20 residues. In DNA form, the CDR3 reads TGCGCCAGCAGTGCCCACCCCTCGGGCCGCCGATGTTTATCTAATCAGCCCCAGCATTTT. Protein product: CASSAHPSGRRCLSNQPQHF.

This clonotype was recorded at least ten times. J is TRBJ2-3 and V is TRBV11-2, with TRBD2 matching 10 bases. Germline V gene data show CDR1 as SGHAT and CDR2 as FQNNGV. V lost 6 bases to trimming and J lost 2 bases; unmatched junction nucleotides: 20. The CDR3 totals 20 residues. CDR3 loop: CASRLAPIPGLATNTDTQYF. The CDR3 DNA reads TGTGCCAGCAGGCTAGCGCCAATCCCGGGACTAGCGACAAACACAGATACGCAGTATTTT.

This clonotype occurred a few times. The chain recombines TRBV7-9 with TRBJ1-1, with no clear D. This CDR3 region has 15 residues. Per the germline V gene, CDR1 is SEHNR and CDR2 is FQNEAQ (reference sequence). V shed 5 bases and J shed 0 bases, with 13 bases lying between them. Here the CDR3 reads CASSRRGGMNTEAFF. The CDR3 nucleotides are TGTGCCAGCAGCCGCCGCGGAGGCATGAACACTGAAGCTTTCTTT.

The rearrangement joins TRBV20-1 to TRBJ2-1; 13 positions match TRBD2. Germline assignment: CDR1 DFQATT and CDR2 SNEGSKA (reference sequence). The CDR3 totals 19 residues. With 0 bases clipped from V and 6 bases from J, the junction kept 14 bases outside the gene matches. CDR3 bases: TGCAGTGCTAGAGATCGACTAGCGGGAGGATGGGGGTTGGGCAATGAGCAGTTCTTC. Protein sequence: CSARDRLAGGWGLGNEQFF.

This clonotype was seen a handful of times. The rearrangement links TRBV28 to TRBJ2-2; D ambiguous. CDR3 length equals 14 residues. Germline V lookup: CDR1 MDHEN, CDR2 SYDVKM. Trimming cost V 7 bases and J 1 base, with 10 bases left between them. In nucleotides, the CDR3 is TGTGCCAGCACTCCACTCGGGAACACCGGGGAGCTGTTTTTT. Amino acids: CASTPLGNTGELFF.

This clonotype appeared a few times. The chain joins TRBV9 to TRBJ1-1; D perhaps matches TRBD1 (5 bases). The V gene's germline CDR1 is SGDLS and CDR2 YYNGEE. Trimming shortened V by 0 bases and J by 3 bases, and 9 bases separated the two germline ends. CDR3 length equals 14 residues. The DNA of the CDR3 is TGTGCCAGCAGCGTAGGGGGGGTTGACACTGAAGCTTTCTTT. Its protein is CASSVGGVDTEAFF.

V usage is TRBV6-6 and J usage is TRBJ2-7; D remains unclear. V was cut by 6 bases and J by 2 bases, with 14 bases left in between. This CDR3 is built from 14 residues. The germline gives CDR1 MNHNY, CDR2 SVGAGI (reference sequence). The CDR3 sequence is CASRSPASTYEQYF. The CDR3 DNA reads TGTGCCAGCAGGTCCCCAGCGTCTACCTACGAGCAGTACTTC.

This clonotype was recorded at least ten times. The V gene is TRBV12-3 or TRBV12-4, the J gene TRBJ2-1; 10 bases fit TRBD2. V lost 3 bases to trimming and J lost 8 bases; unmatched junction nucleotides: 4. There are 14 residues in the CDR3. The CDR3: CASSFLAGVHEQFF. CDR3 coding DNA: TGTGCCAGCAGTTTTCTAGCGGGAGTCCATGAGCAGTTCTTC.

The V call is TRBV6-2 or TRBV6-3, the J call TRBJ2-1; 7 bases agree with TRBD2. Losses at the gene ends were 2 bases for V and 6 bases for J; bases not matched to a gene: 4. This CDR3 region has 14 residues. Germline loops: CDR1 MNHEY, CDR2 SVGEGT. The CDR3 here is CASSYGGGTNEQFF. The CDR3, as DNA: TGTGCCAGCAGTTACGGCGGGGGAACCAATGAGCAGTTCTTC.

The chain uses TRBV9 and TRBJ2-3; D gene unclear. Looked up from germline, CDR1 is SGDLS and CDR2 is YYNGEE. CDR3 length: 14 amino acids. Trimming left V 0 bases short and J 5 bases short, with 10 bases between. CDR3 region: CASSVEALGDTQYF. The CDR3 coding sequence is TGTGCCAGCAGCGTAGAGGCCCTCGGAGATACGCAGTATTTT. Full variable domain (outside the CDR3, taken from reference TRBV9 and TRBJ2-3): DSGVTQTPKHLITATGQRVTLRCSPRSGDLSVYWYQQSLDQGLQFLIQYYNGEERAKGNILERFSAQQFPDLHSELNLSSLELGDSALYFCASSVEALGDTQYFGPGTRLTVL.